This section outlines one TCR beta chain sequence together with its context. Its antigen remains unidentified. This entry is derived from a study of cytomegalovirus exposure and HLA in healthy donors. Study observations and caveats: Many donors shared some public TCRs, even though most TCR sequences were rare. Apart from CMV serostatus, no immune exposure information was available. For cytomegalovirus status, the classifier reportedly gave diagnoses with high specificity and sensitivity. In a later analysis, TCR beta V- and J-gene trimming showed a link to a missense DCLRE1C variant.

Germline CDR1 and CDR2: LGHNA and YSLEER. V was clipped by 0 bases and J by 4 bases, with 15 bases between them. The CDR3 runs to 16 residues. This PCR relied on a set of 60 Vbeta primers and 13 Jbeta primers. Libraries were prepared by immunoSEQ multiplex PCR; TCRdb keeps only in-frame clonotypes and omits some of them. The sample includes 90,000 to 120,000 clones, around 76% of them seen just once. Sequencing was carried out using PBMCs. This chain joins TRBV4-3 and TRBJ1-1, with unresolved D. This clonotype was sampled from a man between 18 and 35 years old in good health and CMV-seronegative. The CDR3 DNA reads TGCGCCAGCAGCCAAGATATTGGAGGGCTTCGCACTGAAGCTTTCTTT. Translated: CASSQDIGGLRTEAFF.